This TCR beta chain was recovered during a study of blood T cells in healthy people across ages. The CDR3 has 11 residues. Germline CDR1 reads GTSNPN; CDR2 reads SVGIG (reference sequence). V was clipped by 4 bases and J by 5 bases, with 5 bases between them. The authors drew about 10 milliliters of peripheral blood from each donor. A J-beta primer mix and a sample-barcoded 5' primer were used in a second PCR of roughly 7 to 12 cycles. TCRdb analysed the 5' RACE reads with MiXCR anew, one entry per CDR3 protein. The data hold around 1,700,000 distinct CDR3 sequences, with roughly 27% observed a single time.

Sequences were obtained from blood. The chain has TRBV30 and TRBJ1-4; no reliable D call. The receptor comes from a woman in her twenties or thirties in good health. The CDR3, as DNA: TGTGCCTGGACTAAGAATGAAAAACTGTTTTTT. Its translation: CAWTKNEKLFF.